This T cell receptor beta chain emerged from a study of cytomegalovirus exposure and HLA in healthy donors. Overall study findings and caveats: Within the 120 or so validation repertoires, first-cohort TCR clusters tended to co-occur, according to a later analysis. The authors listed approximately 150 TCR beta chains as cytomegalovirus-associated.

The donors were in the approximately 120-subject validation cohort, distinct from the 666-subject first cohort. Per the germline V gene, CDR1 is SQVTM and CDR2 is ANQGSEA. V shed 6 bases, J shed 6 bases, and the junction held 7 bases outside the gene matches. This CDR3 is built from 13 residues. Turning to this clone: Antigen unknown.

Profiled with immunoSEQ multiplex PCR; TCRdb holds only in-frame clones, not every one. The sample consists of fewer than 350,000 clones, roughly 90% of them appearing once. The receptor's source is a woman younger than 30 in good health and CMV-seronegative. Material: PBMCs. The chain is built from TRBV29-1 and TRBJ1-5; 8 bases match TRBD1. The CDR3 here is CSVSQGASQPQHF. DNA of the CDR3: TGCAGCGTGTCCCAGGGGGCGAGTCAGCCCCAGCATTTT.